The 18 T cell receptor beta chains below come from one sample, sequenced in a study of blood T cell repertoires in COVID-19. Using immunoSEQ multiplex PCR, the repertoire was profiled, and TCRdb retains in-frame clones only, with some absent. The table includes approximately 300,000 clones, 85% to 90% detected once. The sequenced material came from PBMCs or T cells enriched from blood (not recorded which). The receptor set was obtained from a woman in her late teens or twenties who had recovered from COVID-19.

This clone has just one count. The rearrangement joins TRBV9 to TRBJ2-7; TRBD1 agrees at 7 bases. Germline lookup yields CDR1 SGDLS and CDR2 YYNGEE. The CDR3 covers 16 residues. The junction had 20 bases not matched to a gene; V was cut back by 4 bases and J by 10 bases. CDR3 amino acids: CASSPMLGDSLYGQYF. The CDR3 bases are TGTGCCAGCAGCCCTATGCTAGGGGACAGCCTTTACGGACAGTACTTC. The variable domain in full, completed from reference TRBV9 and TRBJ2-7, reads DSGVTQTPKHLITATGQRVTLRCSPRSGDLSVYWYQQSLDQGLQFLIQYYNGEERAKGNILERFSAQQFPDLHSELNLSSLELGDSALYFCASSPMLGDSLYGQYFGPGTRLTVT.

The V call is TRBV28, the J call TRBJ1-1; D is undetermined. V was cut by 2 bases and J by 11 bases, with 9 bases left in between. The CDR3 is 11 residues long. Germline loops: CDR1 MDHEN, CDR2 SYDVKM. The CDR3 DNA follows: TGTGCCAGCAGTTTAAACGAGTGGGCTTTCTTT. This encodes CASSLNEWAFF.

Of note for this clone: Other nucleotide sequences in the sample specify the same CDR3. The gene calls are TRBV24-1 and TRBJ2-1, with D possibly matching TRBD1 (6 bases). The CDR3 is made up of 12 amino acids. Trimming shortened V by 1 base and J by 10 bases, and 7 bases separated the two germline ends. Germline V lookup: CDR1 KGHDR, CDR2 SFDVKD. CDR3 sequence (DNA): TGTGCCACCAGTGATTTCAGGGGCGAGCAGTTCTTC. Protein: CATSDFRGEQFF.

J is TRBJ2-2 and V is TRBV19; 12 bases agree with TRBD2. The CDR3 has 15 residues. CDR1 and CDR2 from the germline V gene are LNHDA and SQIVND (reference sequence). The trim removed 10 bases at V and 5 bases at J, leaving 8 bases unmatched. This chain's CDR3 is CATSSGRAPTGELFF. Here the CDR3 DNA reads TGTGCCACTTCTAGCGGGAGGGCCCCGACCGGGGAGCTGTTTTTT.

The chain uses TRBV5-1 and TRBJ2-5, with D unclear. This CDR3 has 14 residues. Germline V lookup: CDR1 SGHRS, CDR2 YFSETQ. Trimming took off 7 bases at V and 5 bases at J, with 18 bases between the two ends. Written as DNA, the CDR3 is TGCGCCAGCCGATTGACGACCGGGTATGAGACCCAGTACTTC. This gives the protein CASRLTTGYETQYF. The full variable domain, rest sourced from reference TRBV5-1 and TRBJ2-5, is KAGVTQTPRYLIKTRGQQVTLSCSPISGHRSVSWYQQTPGQGLQFLFEYFSETQRNKGNFPGRFSGRQFSNSRSEMNVSTLELGDSALYLCASRLTTGYETQYFGPGTRLLVL.

The chain joins TRBV15 to TRBJ1-5, with 7 bases lining up with TRBD1. Germline trimming cut 3 bases from V and 0 bases from J; bases unmatched to any gene: 2. The germline V gene has CDR1 LNHNV and CDR2 YYDKDF (reference sequence). CDR3 length: 15 amino acids. The CDR3 is CATSRGQHSNQPQHF. Written as DNA, the CDR3 is TGTGCCACCAGCAGGGGACAGCATAGCAATCAGCCCCAGCATTTT.

This chain connects TRBV6-5 to TRBJ1-2; TRBD1 aligns across 7 bases. From germline, CDR1 is MNHEY and CDR2 SVGAGI. This CDR3 is 15 amino acids long. V lost 5 bases, J lost 5 bases, and 11 bases stayed unmatched. This chain's CDR3 is CASSPTGQHPYGYTF. Here the CDR3 DNA reads TGTGCCAGCAGTCCAACGGGACAGCATCCTTATGGCTACACCTTC.

The chain has TRBV7-3 and TRBJ2-3; a possible D gene is TRBD2 (5 bases). This CDR3 has 15 residues. Between the trimmed V and J ends, which lost 3 bases and 2 bases, there was a span of 12 bases. Germline V gene lookup returns CDR1 SGHTA and CDR2 FQGTGA. CDR3 sequence (DNA): TGTGCCAGCAGCTTTTCACCGGGATACACAGATACGCAGTATTTT. It encodes CASSFSPGYTDTQYF. Complete variable domain (other parts from reference TRBV7-3 and TRBJ2-3): GAGVSQTPSNKVTEKGKYVELRCDPISGHTALYWYRQSLGQGPEFLIYFQGTGAADDSGLPNDRFFAVRPEGSVSTLKIQRTERGDSAVYLCASSFSPGYTDTQYFGPGTRLTVL.

This clone was detected only a few times. The chain joins TRBV7-9 to TRBJ1-1, with D perhaps matching TRBD1 (5 bases). The CDR3 length is 16 residues. Trimming left V 5 bases short and J 1 base short, with 17 bases between. From germline, CDR1 is SEHNR and CDR2 FQNEAQ (reference sequence). The CDR3 sequence is CASSPGSGDANTEAFF. CDR3 nucleotides: TGTGCCAGCAGCCCCGGGTCGGGGGATGCGAACACTGAAGCTTTCTTT.

A single count supports this clone. V gene TRBV30 combines with J gene TRBJ1-5; D perhaps matches TRBD1 (5 bases). Germline CDR1 GTSNPN, CDR2 SVGIG (reference sequence). The CDR3 runs 15 residues. V dropped 3 bases and J dropped 2 bases, with 14 bases sitting between them. The DNA for the CDR3 is TGTGCCTGGAGAGGTCTCGGGGGAGGCAATCAGCCCCAGCATTTT. It codes for CAWRGLGGGNQPQHF.

This chain links TRBV28 with TRBJ1-4; TRBD1 matches at 7 bases. Germline loops: CDR1 MDHEN, CDR2 SYDVKM. This CDR3 is 16 amino acids long. V lost 4 bases to trimming and J lost 7 bases; unmatched junction nucleotides: 12. The CDR3 nucleotides read TGTGCCAGCAGTTCCGGCGGGACAGCCGAGGGTGAAAAACTGTTTTTT. Its protein product is CASSSGGTAEGEKLFF.

The chain has TRBV11-2 and TRBJ2-1; 8 nucleotides line up with TRBD2. The germline V gene encodes CDR1 SGHAT and CDR2 FQNNGV. The CDR3 sequence is 16 residues long. Trimming at V came to 1 base and at J to 5 bases, leaving 7 bases not matched to a gene. CDR3 in amino acids: CASSLVGSGADNEQFF. The CDR3 DNA reads TGTGCCAGCAGCTTAGTTGGTAGCGGGGCCGACAATGAGCAGTTCTTC.

This clone was picked up one time. This chain joins TRBV18 and TRBJ1-3; D might be TRBD1 (5 bases). This CDR3 spans 20 amino acids. The V end lost 4 bases, the J end lost 0 bases, and 25 bases lay between the germline ends. Germline CDR1 is KGHSH and CDR2 is LQKENI. The DNA for the CDR3 is TGTGCCAGCTCACAACAACGTCCGGGTCTGGGGGGAAGCTCTGGAAACACCATATATTTT. This sequence encodes CASSQQRPGLGGSSGNTIYF. The full variable domain, its missing parts supplied by reference TRBV18 and TRBJ1-3, is NAGVMQNPRHLVRRRGQEARLRCSPMKGHSHVYWYRQLPEEGLKFMVYLQKENIIDESGMPKERFSAEFPKEGPSILRIQQVVRGDSAAYFCASSQQRPGLGGSSGNTIYFGEGSWLTVV.

V gene TRBV21-1 combines with J gene TRBJ2-7; the table's D call TRBD2 went unverified against the DNA. TRBV21-1 is deemed a pseudogene. This CDR3 is 17 amino acids long. In nucleotides, the CDR3 is TGTGCCAGCAGCAAAGGAACCGAGGTAGTCGTTGCTTACGAGCAGTACTTC. It codes for CASSKGTEVVVAYEQYF.

The rearrangement joins TRBV7-9 to TRBJ2-7; 9 nucleotides line up with TRBD1. The CDR3 runs 16 residues. The trim removed 3 bases at V and 5 bases at J, leaving 11 bases unmatched. The germline CDR1 and CDR2 sequences are SEHNR and FQNEAQ (reference sequence). In nucleotides, the CDR3 is TGTGCCAGCAGCTTGATGGGGACAGGGCCCGTTGACGAGCAGTACTTC. This encodes CASSLMGTGPVDEQYF.

This clone was detected only a few times. The same CDR3 is also encoded by other DNA sequences in this sample. This rearrangement joins TRBV11-2 to TRBJ2-5; a possible D gene is TRBD2 (7 bases). The germline V gene has CDR1 SGHAT and CDR2 FQNNGV. V was cut by 0 bases and J by 4 bases, with 9 bases left in between. The CDR3 is made up of 14 amino acids. The CDR3: CASSLDRGGETQYF. CDR3 coding DNA: TGTGCCAGCAGCTTAGATAGGGGGGGAGAGACCCAGTACTTC.

The V gene is TRBV2, the J gene TRBJ1-5; 8 bases agree with TRBD1. Trimming at V came to 7 bases and at J to 0 bases, leaving 5 bases not matched to a gene. CDR1 is SNHLY, CDR2 FYNNEI, per germline. This CDR3 region has 15 residues. CDR3 coding DNA: TGTGCCAGCATGACAGGGGACTATAGCAATCAGCCCCAGCATTTT. Amino acid sequence: CASMTGDYSNQPQHF.

The chain couples TRBV29-1 to TRBJ1-4; D is perhaps TRBD1 (5 bases). Per the germline V gene, CDR1 is SQVTM and CDR2 is ANQGSEA. V was shortened by 7 bases and J by 6 bases, with 12 bases between the two germline ends. The CDR3 has 12 residues. CDR3: CSGHGGDEKLFF. CDR3 DNA sequence: TGCAGCGGCCATGGAGGGGATGAAAAACTGTTTTTT.